This T cell receptor (beta chain) was recorded in a study of cytomegalovirus exposure and HLA in healthy donors. Study results and limitations: At a 0.05 false discovery rate, a later analysis found 18,000 or so TCR beta sequences to be associated with HLA alleles.

Donors sampled were nominally healthy, though unrecorded immune exposures were likely. For this clone: No antigen is known for it.

60 Vbeta and 13 Jbeta primers were used in PCR. Sequencing used immunoSEQ multiplex PCR; TCRdb keeps in-frame clones, though not all of them. The sample includes some 150,000 clones, approximately 75% of them seen just once. V was clipped by 0 bases and J by 5 bases; unmatched bases: 6. Germline CDR1 reads SGHRS; CDR2 reads YFSETQ. The CDR3 loop spans 16 amino acids. Sequenced material: PBMCs. The rearrangement uses TRBV5-1 and TRBJ2-5, with TRBD2 matching over 11 bases. The TCR sequence derives from a male donor in good health and CMV-seronegative. In DNA form, the CDR3 reads TGCGCCAGCAGCTTGGTTAGCGGGGGGGCCGGGGAGACCCAGTACTTC. Translating gives CASSLVSGGAGETQYF.